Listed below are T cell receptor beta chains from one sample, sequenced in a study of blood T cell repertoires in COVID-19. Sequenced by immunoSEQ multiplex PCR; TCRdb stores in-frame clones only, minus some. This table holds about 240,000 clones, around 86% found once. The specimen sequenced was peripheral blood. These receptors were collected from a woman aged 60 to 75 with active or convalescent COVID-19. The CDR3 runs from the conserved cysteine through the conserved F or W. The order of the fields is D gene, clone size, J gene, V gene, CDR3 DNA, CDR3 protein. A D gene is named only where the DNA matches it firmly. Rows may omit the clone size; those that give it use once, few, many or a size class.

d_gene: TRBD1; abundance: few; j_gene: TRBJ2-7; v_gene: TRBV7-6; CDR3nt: TGTGCCAGCAGCCCCCGACAGGGGGCGGACGAGCAGTACTTC; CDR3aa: CASSPRQGADEQYF
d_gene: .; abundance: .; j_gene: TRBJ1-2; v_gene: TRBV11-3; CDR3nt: TGTGCCAGCAGCTTATGCCCCTCCGACACGCTTAACTATGGCTACACCTTC; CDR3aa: CASSLCPSDTLNYGYTF
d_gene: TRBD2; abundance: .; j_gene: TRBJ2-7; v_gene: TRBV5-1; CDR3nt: TGCGCCAGCAGGTCGGGGGGGCTCCTCTACGAGCAGTACTTC; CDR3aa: CASRSGGLLYEQYF
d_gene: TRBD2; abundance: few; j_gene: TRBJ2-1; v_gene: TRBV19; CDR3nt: TGTGCCAGTAGTATGGGGTCGCGGGGGGGCCTAAATGAGCAGTTCTTC; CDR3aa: CASSMGSRGGLNEQFF
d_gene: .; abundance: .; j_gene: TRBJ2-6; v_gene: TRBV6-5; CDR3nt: TGTGCCAGCAGTTTAGACGGGGGTTCTGGGGCCAACGTCCTGACTTTC; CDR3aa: CASSLDGGSGANVLTF
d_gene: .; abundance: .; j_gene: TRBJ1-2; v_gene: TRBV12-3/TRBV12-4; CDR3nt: TGTGCCAGCAGTTTAGGGTCAGATTATGGCTACACCTTC; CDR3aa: CASSLGSDYGYTF
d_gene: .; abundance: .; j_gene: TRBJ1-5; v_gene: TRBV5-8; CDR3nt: TGTGCCAGCAGCTGGGGGGGGAGAACCAGCAATCAGCCCCAGCATTTT; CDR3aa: CASSWGGRTSNQPQHF
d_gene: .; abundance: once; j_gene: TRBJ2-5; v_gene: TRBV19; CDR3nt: TGTGCCAGTAGTAGCGGAAACCAAGAGACCCAGTACTTC; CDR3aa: CASSSGNQETQYF
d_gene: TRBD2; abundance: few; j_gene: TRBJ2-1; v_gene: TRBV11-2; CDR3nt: TGTGCCAGCAGCTTAGATGGTCTAGCGGGGATTTCCTACAATGAGCAGTTCTTC; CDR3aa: CASSLDGLAGISYNEQFF
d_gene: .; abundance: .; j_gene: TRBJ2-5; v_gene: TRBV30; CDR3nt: TGTGCCTGGGGATTGGGGGGTTGGGAGACCCAGTACTTC; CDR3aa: CAWGLGGWETQYF
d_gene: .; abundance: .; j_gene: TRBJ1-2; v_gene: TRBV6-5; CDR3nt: TGTGCCAGCAGTACGGGTACCGGCGGTGGCTACACCTTC; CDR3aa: CASSTGTGGGYTF
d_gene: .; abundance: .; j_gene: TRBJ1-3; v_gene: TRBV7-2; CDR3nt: TGTGCCAGCAGCCCGCGGCGGGGCCCTATCTCTGGAAACACCATATATTTT; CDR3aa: CASSPRRGPISGNTIYF
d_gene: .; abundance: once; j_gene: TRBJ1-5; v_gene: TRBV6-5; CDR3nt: TGTGCCAGCAGTTACTCGACTTCGGGTCAGCCCCAGCATTTT; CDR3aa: CASSYSTSGQPQHF
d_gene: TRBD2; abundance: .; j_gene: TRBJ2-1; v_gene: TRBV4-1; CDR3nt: TGCGCCAGCAGCCAAGATGTGGGACTAGCGGGGTACAATGAGCAGTTCTTC; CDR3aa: CASSQDVGLAGYNEQFF
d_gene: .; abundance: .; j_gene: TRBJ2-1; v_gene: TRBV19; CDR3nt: TGTGCCAGTAGTATCCCCACTAGCCTCTCCTACAATGAGCAGTTCTTC; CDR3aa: CASSIPTSLSYNEQFF
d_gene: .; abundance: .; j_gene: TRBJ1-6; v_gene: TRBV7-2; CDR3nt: TGTGCCAGCAGCTTAATACAGGGACCGGGTTCACCCCTCCACTTT; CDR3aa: CASSLIQGPGSPLHF
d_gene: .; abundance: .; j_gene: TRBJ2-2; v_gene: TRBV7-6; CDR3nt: TGTGCCAGCAGCTTAGAAGAACCAGGAAACACCGGGGAGCTGTTTTTT; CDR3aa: CASSLEEPGNTGELFF
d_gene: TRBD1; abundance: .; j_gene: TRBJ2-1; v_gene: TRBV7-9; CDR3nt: TGTGCCAGCAGCTTAGACGGACAGGGCCGGGGGCAGTTCTTC; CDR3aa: CASSLDGQGRGQFF
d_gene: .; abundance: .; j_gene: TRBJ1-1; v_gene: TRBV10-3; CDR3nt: TGTGCCACCAAATCACAAGGGGCCGCCGGCACTGAAGCTTTCTTT; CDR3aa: CATKSQGAAGTEAFF
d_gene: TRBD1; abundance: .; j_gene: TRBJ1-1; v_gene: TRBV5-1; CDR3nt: TGCGCCAGCAGGGGACAGGTCCCCATGAACACTGAAGCTTTCTTT; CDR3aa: CASRGQVPMNTEAFF
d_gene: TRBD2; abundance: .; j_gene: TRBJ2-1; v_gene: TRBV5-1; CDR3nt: TGCGCCAGCAGCTTTGGTCTAGCGGAGGGGAATGAGCAGTTCTTC; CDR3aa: CASSFGLAEGNEQFF
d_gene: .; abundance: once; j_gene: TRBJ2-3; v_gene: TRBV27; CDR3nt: TGTGCCAGCAGACGGGATCGAAGGGATACGCAGTATTTT; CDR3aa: CASRRDRRDTQYF
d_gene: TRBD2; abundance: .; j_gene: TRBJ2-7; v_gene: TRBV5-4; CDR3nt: TGTGCCAGCAGCTTGGGACTAGCGGGGGATTACGAGCAGTACTTC; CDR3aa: CASSLGLAGDYEQYF
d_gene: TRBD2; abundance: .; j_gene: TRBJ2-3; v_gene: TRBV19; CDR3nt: TGTGCCAGTAGTATAAACCCCGGGCGGGAGGCAGATACGCAGTATTTT; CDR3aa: CASSINPGREADTQYF
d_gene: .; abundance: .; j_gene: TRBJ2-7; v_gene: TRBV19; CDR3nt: TGTGCCAGTAGTGGGGGGGCTACGGGGAATTTTGAGCAGTACTTC; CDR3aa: CASSGGATGNFEQYF
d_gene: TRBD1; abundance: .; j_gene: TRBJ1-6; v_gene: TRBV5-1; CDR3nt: TGCGCCAGCAGCTCCCGGGACAGGGCGAATTCACCCCTCCACTTT; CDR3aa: CASSSRDRANSPLHF
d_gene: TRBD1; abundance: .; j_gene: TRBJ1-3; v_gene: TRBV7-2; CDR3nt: TGTGCCAGCAGCTTAGTCCCGGGACAGGGAAGACCCGGAAACACCATATATTTT; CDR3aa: CASSLVPGQGRPGNTIYF
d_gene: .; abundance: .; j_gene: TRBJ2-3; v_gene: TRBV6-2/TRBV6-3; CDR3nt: TGTGCCAGCAGTTCCAGGGTGTTAGATACGCAGTATTTT; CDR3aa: CASSSRVLDTQYF
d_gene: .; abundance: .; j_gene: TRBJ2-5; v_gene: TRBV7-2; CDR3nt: TGTGCCAGCAGCTCCCCTCGGGAGACCCAGTACTTC; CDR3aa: CASSSPRETQYF
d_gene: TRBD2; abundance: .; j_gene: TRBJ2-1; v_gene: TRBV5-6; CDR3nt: TGTGCCAGCAGCGTGACTAGCGGGGGGTACCTTACCTACAATGAGCAGTTCTTC; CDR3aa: CASSVTSGGYLTYNEQFF
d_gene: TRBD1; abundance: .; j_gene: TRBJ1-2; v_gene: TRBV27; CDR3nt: TGTGCCAGCAGTACCAGGAAAAGGGGGCAGACCATCTATGGCTACACCTTC; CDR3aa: CASSTRKRGQTIYGYTF
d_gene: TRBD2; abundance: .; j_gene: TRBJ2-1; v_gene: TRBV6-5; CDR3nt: TGTGCCAGCAGTTACGGACTAGGGCAGTTCTTC; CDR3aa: CASSYGLGQFF
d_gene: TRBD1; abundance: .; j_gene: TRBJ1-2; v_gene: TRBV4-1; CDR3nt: TGCGCCAGCAGCCAAGAGCCACCCACTCCCGGGACAGGGGAGGACTATGGCTACACCTTC; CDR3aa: CASSQEPPTPGTGEDYGYTF
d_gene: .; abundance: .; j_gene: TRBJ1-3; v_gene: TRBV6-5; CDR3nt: TGTGCCAGCAGTTACGGGCAGGATTCTGGAAACACCATATATTTT; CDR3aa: CASSYGQDSGNTIYF
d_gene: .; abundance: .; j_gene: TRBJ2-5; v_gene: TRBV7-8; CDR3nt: TGTGCCAGCAGCTTAAAAAGCGCCCGATTGGGAGAGACCCAGTACTTC; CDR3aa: CASSLKSARLGETQYF
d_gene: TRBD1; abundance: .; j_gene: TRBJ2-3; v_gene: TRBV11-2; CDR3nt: TGTGCCAGCAGCGCGGACAGGAAGAGGACGCAGTATTTT; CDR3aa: CASSADRKRTQYF
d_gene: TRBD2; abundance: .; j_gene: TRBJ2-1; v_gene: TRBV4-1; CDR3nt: TGCGCCAGCAGCCCCCTGGGAAGCGGGGGGGCCTTTGAGCAGTTCTTC; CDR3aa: CASSPLGSGGAFEQFF
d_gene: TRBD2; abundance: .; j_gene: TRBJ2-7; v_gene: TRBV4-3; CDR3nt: TGCGCCAGCAGCCAAGATGGGAGGGACCACTGGAACGAGCAGTACTTC; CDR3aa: CASSQDGRDHWNEQYF
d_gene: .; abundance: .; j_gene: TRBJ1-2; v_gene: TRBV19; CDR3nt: TGTGCCAGTAGTCTCCTCGCGGGAGATGGCTACACCTTC; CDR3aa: CASSLLAGDGYTF
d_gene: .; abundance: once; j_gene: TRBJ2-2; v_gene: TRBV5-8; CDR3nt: TGTGCCAGCAGCTTGATCTCCCTAACCGGGGAGCTGTTTTTT; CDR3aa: CASSLISLTGELFF
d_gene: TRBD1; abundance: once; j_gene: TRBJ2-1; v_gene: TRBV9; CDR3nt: TGTGCCAGCAGCGTACGACAGGGGAGAATTTCCGATGAGCAGTTCTTC; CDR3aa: CASSVRQGRISDEQFF
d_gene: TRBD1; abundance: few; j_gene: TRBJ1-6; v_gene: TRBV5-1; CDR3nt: TGCGCCAGCAGCCCCATAGCCGTACAGGGGGCTTGGAATTCACCCCTCCACTTT; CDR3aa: CASSPIAVQGAWNSPLHF
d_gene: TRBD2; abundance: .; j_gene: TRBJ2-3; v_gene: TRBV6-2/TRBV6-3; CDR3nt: TGTGCCAGCAGCCCCCTTGGTAGCGGGGGCCCCGGGGATACGCAGTATTTT; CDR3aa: CASSPLGSGGPGDTQYF
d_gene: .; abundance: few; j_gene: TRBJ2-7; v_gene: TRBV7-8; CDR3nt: TGTGCCAGCAGCCCGGCCGAGACTCACAACGAGCAGTACTTC; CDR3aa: CASSPAETHNEQYF
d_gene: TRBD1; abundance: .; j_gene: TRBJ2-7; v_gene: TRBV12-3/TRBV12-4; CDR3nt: TGTGCCAGCACCCTGGGACAGCTTCGGGAGCAGTACTTC; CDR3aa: CASTLGQLREQYF
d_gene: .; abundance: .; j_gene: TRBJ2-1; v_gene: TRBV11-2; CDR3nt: TGTGCCAGCAGCCCCCACACCCCAGGCGCCTACAATGAGCAGTTCTTC; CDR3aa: CASSPHTPGAYNEQFF
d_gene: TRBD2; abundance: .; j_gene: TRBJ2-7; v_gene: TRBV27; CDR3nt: TGTGCCAGCAGTTCCTTAGCGGGGGGCAACTACGAGCAGTACTTC; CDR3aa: CASSSLAGGNYEQYF
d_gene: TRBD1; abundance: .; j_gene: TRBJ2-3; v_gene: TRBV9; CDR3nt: TGTGCCAGCAGCGTAGGGACAGGGGTTTACGATACGCAGTATTTT; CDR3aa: CASSVGTGVYDTQYF
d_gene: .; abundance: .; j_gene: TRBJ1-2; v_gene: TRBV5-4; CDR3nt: TGTGCCAGCAAGCCGTGGACGGGGACTAACTATGGCTACACCTTC; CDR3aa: CASKPWTGTNYGYTF
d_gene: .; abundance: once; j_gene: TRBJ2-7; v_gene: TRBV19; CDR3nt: TGTGCCAGTACCCCAGGCAATCTACGGGAGCAGTACTTC; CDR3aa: CASTPGNLREQYF
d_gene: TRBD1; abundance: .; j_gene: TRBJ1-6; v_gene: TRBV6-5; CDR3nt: TGTGCCAGCAGCGAGGGACAGCCTAATTCACCCCTCCACTTT; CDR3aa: CASSEGQPNSPLHF
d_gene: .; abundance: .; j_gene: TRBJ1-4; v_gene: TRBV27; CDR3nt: TGTGCCAGCAGTCTATACCTAGAGGGTAATGAAAAACTGTTTTTT; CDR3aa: CASSLYLEGNEKLFF
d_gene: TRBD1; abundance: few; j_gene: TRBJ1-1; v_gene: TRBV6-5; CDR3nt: TGTGCCACCCGGGACAGGCCGAACACTGAAGCTTTCTTT; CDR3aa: CATRDRPNTEAFF
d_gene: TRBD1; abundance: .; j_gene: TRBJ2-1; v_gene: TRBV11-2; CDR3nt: TGTGCCAGCAGCATCGGGACAGGGTCCTACAATGAGCAGTTCTTC; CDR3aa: CASSIGTGSYNEQFF
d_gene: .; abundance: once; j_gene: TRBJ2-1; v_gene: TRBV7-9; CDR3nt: TGTGCCAGCAGCCCCAGGGGACCCTACAATGAGCAGTTCTTC; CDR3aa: CASSPRGPYNEQFF
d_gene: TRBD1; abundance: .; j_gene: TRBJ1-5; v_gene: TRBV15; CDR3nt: TGTGCCACCAGCAGACACTCGGGTCCCGGGACAGGGTTGAATCAGCCCCAGCATTTT; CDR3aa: CATSRHSGPGTGLNQPQHF
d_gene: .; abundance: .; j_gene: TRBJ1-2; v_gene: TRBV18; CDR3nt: TGTGCCAGCTCACCTACCGCCCAGCGAGTCTATGGCTACACCTTC; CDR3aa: CASSPTAQRVYGYTF
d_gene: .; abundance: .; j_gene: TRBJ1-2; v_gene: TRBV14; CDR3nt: TGTGCCAGCAGCCCGGGTCCTATTTATGGCTACACCTTC; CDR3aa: CASSPGPIYGYTF
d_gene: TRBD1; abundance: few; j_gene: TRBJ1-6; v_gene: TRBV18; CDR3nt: TGTGCCAGCTCACCCGGGACAGGGTCTTCGAATTCACCCCTCCACTTT; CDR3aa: CASSPGTGSSNSPLHF
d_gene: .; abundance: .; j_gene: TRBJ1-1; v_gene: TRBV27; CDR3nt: TGTGCCAGCAGTTTATCGCCCCGGGACACTGAAGCTTTCTTT; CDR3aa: CASSLSPRDTEAFF